The sequence of this T cell receptor beta chain was determined in a study of T-cell reconstitution after alpha-beta-depleted transplantation in children. Preparation of the TCRbeta library was carried out with unique molecular identifiers. TCRdb processed the PCR reads anew with MiXCR; each CDR3 protein has one entry. In the table there are over 200,000 distinct CDR3 sequences, 7% to 9% of which are singletons. With V trimmed by 7 bases and J by 6 bases, 4 bases remained unmatched. This CDR3 region has 14 residues. Germline-derived CDR1 and CDR2 are SGHKS and YYEKEE (reference sequence). This clonotype came up once.

The input for sequencing was PBMCs, mostly from graft donor cells, taken 360 days after TCRalphabeta/CD19-depleted stem cell transplant. The rearrangement uses TRBV5-5 and TRBJ2-2; 12 bases match TRBD1. The TCR sequence derives from a male patient under 10 years old who had a stem cell transplant for acute myeloid leukemia, so the T cells may come from the graft donor. Here the CDR3 DNA reads TGTGCCAGCGGGACAGGGGGCCCGTCCGGGGAGCTGTTTTTT. Amino acid sequence: CASGTGGPSGELFF. Together with reference TRBV5-5 and TRBJ2-2, the CDR3 gives the full variable domain: DAGVTQSPTHLIKTRGQQVTLRCSPISGHKSVSWYQQVLGQGPQFIFQYYEKEERGRGNFPDRFSARQFPNYSSELNVNALLLGDSALYLCASGTGGPSGELFFGEGSRLTVL.